The entry below gives a single T cell receptor beta chain sequence along with its context. These data originate in a study of T cells expressing NK-cell markers. Each CDR3 protein gets one entry in TCRdb, which reprocessed the 5' RACE reads and gives no DNA. The data include 150,000 to 180,000 distinct CDR3 sequences; the top ten clones carry about 39%. The sequencing sample was made of blood T cells: a sorted CD56 or NKG2C T cell subset, CD4+ or CD8+ T cells, or bulk PBMC T cells (not recorded which). This sequence originates from a woman between 50 and 59 years old in good health.

CDR3 sequence reads: CASTPGNSYNEQFF. V and J are TRBV7-9 and TRBJ2-1; the TRBD1 assignment by TCRdb is unverifiable without DNA. Germline V CDR1 and CDR2: SEHNR, FQNEAQ (reference sequence). The CDR3 has 14 residues.